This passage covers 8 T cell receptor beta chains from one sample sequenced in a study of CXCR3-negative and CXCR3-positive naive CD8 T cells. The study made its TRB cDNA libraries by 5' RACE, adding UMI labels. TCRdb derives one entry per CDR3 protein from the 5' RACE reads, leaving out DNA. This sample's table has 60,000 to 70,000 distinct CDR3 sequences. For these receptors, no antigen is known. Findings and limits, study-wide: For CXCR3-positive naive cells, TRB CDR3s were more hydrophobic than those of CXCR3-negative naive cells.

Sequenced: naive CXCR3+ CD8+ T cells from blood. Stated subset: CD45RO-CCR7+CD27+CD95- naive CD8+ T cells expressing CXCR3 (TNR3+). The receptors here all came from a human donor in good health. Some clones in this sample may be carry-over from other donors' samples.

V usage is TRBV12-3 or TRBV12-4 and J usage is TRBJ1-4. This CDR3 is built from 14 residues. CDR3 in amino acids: CASSLMPQNEKLFF.

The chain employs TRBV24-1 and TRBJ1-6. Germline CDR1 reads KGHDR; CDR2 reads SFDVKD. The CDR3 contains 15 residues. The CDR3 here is CATSDLTADNSPLHF.

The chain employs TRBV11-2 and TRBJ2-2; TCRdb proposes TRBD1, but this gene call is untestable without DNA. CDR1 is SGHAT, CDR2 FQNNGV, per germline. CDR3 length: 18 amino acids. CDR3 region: CASSLGWGGAANTGELFF.

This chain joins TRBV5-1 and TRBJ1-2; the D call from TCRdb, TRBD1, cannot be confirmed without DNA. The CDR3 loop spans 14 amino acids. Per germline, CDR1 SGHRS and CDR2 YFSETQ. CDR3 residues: CASSWTGADYGYTF.

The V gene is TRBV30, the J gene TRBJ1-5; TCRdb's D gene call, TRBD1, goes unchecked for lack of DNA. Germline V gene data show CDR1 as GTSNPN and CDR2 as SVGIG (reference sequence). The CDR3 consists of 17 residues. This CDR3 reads CAWILKRGPGSNQPQHF.

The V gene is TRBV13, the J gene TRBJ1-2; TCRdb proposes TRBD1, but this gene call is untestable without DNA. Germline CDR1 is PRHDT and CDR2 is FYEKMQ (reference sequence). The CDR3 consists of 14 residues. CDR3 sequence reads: CASSPGTGLYGYTF.

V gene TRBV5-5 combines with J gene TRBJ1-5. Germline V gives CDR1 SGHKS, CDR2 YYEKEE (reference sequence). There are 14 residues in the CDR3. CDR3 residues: CASSLGGLDQPQHF.

The CDR3 is CASSSTPGMGLTEAFF. J is TRBJ1-1 and V is TRBV12-3 or TRBV12-4; TCRdb indicates TRBD1, and absent DNA this call remains unverified. The CDR3 is 16 residues long.